Sequencing of this T cell receptor (beta chain) was carried out in a study of T cell changes during pregnancy in multiple sclerosis. Some clones are missing from TCRdb's copy, which holds only in-frame ones; the method was immunoSEQ multiplex PCR. The sample records some 58,000 clones, around 96% being singletons. This clone was counted a single time. CDR1 is SEHNR and CDR2 is FQNEAQ in the germline V gene (reference sequence). The CDR3 has 15 amino acids. V lost 5 bases and J 4 bases, leaving 18 bases between the germline ends. The starting material was CD8+ T cells from peripheral blood mononuclear cells, obtained after pregnancy. The chain uses TRBV7-9 and TRBJ2-7; possible D gene TRBD2, 5 bases. The sequence came from a female donor with multiple sclerosis, enrolled in a pregnancy study. The CDR3 loop is CASSDPLGLAYEQYF. CDR3 coding DNA: TGTGCCAGCAGCGACCCCCTAGGGCTAGCTTACGAGCAGTACTTC.